These 8 T cell receptor beta chains were sequenced from one sample in a study of cytomegalovirus exposure and HLA in healthy donors (dated by TCRdb to 2017 to 2019). Libraries were made using the immunoSEQ multiplex PCR assay. For the multiplex PCR, a mixture combining 60 forward primers for TCR Vbeta segments and 13 reverse primers for TCR Jbeta segments was used. TCRdb's version of the immuneACCESS table is confined to in-frame rearrangements and falls short of the full clone set. An unresolved V gene accounts for under half of the shortfall where checked; the remainder is of unknown origin. The sample table on file contains 100,000 to 150,000 clones. Jointly, the top ten make up 0.9% to 1.2% of the sample. Sequences were obtained from PBMCs. These receptors originate from a young man in good health and CMV-seronegative.

V is TRBV4-2 and J is TRBJ2-6, with unresolved D. This CDR3 has 16 residues. Trimming took 4 bases from V and 0 from J, leaving 10 bases between them. Germline CDR1 and CDR2: LGHNA and YNFKEQ. The CDR3 sequence is CASSLEISSGANVLTF. CDR3 in DNA: TGTGCCAGCAGCCTTGAGATTAGCTCTGGGGCCAACGTCCTGACTTTC.

The CDR3 DNA follows: TGTGCCAGCAGCAGGGTGGGCCCTAGGCAGCCCCAGCATTTT. Amino acids: CASSRVGPRQPQHF. The chain has TRBV27 and TRBJ1-5; D may be TRBD1 (5 bases). The CDR3 has 14 amino acids. The V end was cut by 6 bases, the J end by 7 bases, with 16 bases between. Germline V gene sequence: CDR1 MNHEY, CDR2 SMNVEV (reference sequence).

The rearrangement links TRBV18 to TRBJ1-6; 8 bases agree with TRBD1. Germline trimming cut 5 bases from V and 7 bases from J; bases unmatched to any gene: 4. The CDR3 runs 14 residues. Germline CDR1 and CDR2: KGHSH and LQKENI. The CDR3 reads CASSFDRGNSPLHF. The CDR3, as DNA: TGTGCCAGCTCATTCGACAGGGGAAATTCACCCCTCCACTTT.

This chain connects TRBV6-5 to TRBJ2-7; D is possibly TRBD1 (5 bases). Between the trimmed V and J ends, which lost 5 bases and 7 bases, there was a span of 18 bases. CDR1 and CDR2 from the germline V gene are MNHEY and SVGAGI. The CDR3 is 14 amino acids. The CDR3 loop is CASSPTGFSWEQYF. CDR3 DNA: TGTGCCAGCAGTCCAACAGGATTCTCCTGGGAGCAGTACTTC.

The chain links TRBV10-3 to TRBJ2-1, with 11 bases matching TRBD2. The trim removed 5 bases at V and 9 bases at J, leaving 12 bases unmatched. Germline values: CDR1 ENHRY, CDR2 SYGVKD. The CDR3 covers 16 residues. The chain's CDR3 is CAISTGTGLAESEQFF. The CDR3 DNA reads as TGTGCCATCAGTACGGGAACGGGACTAGCGGAAAGTGAGCAGTTCTTC.

The V call is TRBV30, the J call TRBJ2-7; 7 bases match TRBD1. Germline CDR1 and CDR2: GTSNPN and SVGIG (reference sequence). This CDR3 has 16 amino acids. The V and J ends lost 2 bases and 6 bases, in that order; junction bases with no gene match: 16. The CDR3 region is CAWSNSRQGVLGEQYF. The DNA for the CDR3 is TGTGCCTGGAGTAACTCGCGACAGGGAGTTCTGGGCGAGCAGTACTTC.

This chain uses TRBV19 with TRBJ1-2; D may be TRBD1 (5 bases). CDR1 and CDR2 from the germline V gene are LNHDA and SQIVND (reference sequence). Trimming cost V 6 bases and J 6 bases, with 20 bases left between them. The CDR3 runs 15 residues. In nucleotides, the CDR3 is TGTGCCAGTAGCGCGCAGGGTTGGGAAGGTGATGGCTACACCTTC. Protein sequence: CASSAQGWEGDGYTF. The whole variable domain, remainder taken from reference TRBV19 and TRBJ1-2, is DGGITQSPKYLFRKEGQNVTLSCEQNLNHDAMYWYRQDPGQGLRLIYYSQIVNDFQKGDIAEGYSVSREKKESFPLTVTSAQKNPTAFYLCASSAQGWEGDGYTFGSGTRLTVV.

The rearrangement uses TRBV30 and TRBJ1-6, with D perhaps matching TRBD1 (5 bases). This CDR3 spans 17 amino acids. Trimming removed 0 bases at V and 7 bases at J, with 19 bases between. Per the germline V gene, CDR1 is GTSNPN and CDR2 is SVGIG (reference sequence). This CDR3 is CAWSVPAGLVGNSPLHF. CDR3 in DNA: TGTGCCTGGAGTGTACCGGCAGGGCTTGTAGGAAATTCACCCCTCCACTTT. The full variable domain, completed using reference TRBV30 and TRBJ1-6, is SQTIHQWPATLVQPVGSPLSLECTVEGTSNPNLYWYRQAAGRGLQLLFYSVGIGQISSEVPQNLSASRPQDRQFILSSKKLLLSDSGFYLCAWSVPAGLVGNSPLHFGNGTRLTVT.